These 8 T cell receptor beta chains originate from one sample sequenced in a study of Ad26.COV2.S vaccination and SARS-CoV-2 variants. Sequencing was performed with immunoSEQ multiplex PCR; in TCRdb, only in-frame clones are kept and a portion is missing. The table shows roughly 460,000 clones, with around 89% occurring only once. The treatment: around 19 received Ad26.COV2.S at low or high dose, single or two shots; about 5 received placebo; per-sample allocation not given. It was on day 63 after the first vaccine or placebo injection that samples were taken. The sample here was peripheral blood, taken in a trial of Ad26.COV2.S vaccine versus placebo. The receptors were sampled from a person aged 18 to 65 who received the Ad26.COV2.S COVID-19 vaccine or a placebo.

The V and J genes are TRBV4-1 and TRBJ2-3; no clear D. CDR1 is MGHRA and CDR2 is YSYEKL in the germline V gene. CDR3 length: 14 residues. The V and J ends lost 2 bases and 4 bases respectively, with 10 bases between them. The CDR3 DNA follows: TGCGCCAGCAGCCAACCCCTTAACGCAGATACGCAGTATTTT. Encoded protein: CASSQPLNADTQYF.

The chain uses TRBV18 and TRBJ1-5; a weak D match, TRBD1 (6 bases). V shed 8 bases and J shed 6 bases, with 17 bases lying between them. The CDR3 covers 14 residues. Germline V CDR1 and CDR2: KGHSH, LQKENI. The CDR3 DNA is TGTGCCAGCGCGGAATCAGGGGATTCTCAGCCCCAGCATTTT. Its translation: CASAESGDSQPQHF.

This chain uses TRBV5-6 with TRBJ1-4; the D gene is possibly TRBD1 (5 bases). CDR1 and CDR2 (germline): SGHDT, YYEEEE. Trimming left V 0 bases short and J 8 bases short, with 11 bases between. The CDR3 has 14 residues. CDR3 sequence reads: CASSLAGTEEKLFF. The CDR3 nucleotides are TGTGCCAGCAGCTTGGCCGGGACGGAAGAAAAACTGTTTTTT.

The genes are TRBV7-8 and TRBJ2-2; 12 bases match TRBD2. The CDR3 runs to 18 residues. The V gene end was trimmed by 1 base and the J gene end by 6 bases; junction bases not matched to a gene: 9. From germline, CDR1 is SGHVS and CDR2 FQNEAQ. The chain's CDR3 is CASSLETSGSFSAGELFF. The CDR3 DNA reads TGTGCCAGCAGCTTAGAGACTAGCGGGAGTTTTTCCGCCGGGGAGCTGTTTTTT.

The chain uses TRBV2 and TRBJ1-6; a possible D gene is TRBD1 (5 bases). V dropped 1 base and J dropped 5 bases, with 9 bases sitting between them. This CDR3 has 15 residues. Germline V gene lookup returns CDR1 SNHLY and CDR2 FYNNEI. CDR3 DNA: TGTGCCAGCAGTGAAGGACAGTTAGATAATTCACCCCTCCACTTT. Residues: CASSEGQLDNSPLHF. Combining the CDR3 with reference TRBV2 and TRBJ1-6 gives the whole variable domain EPEVTQTPSHQVTQMGQEVILRCVPISNHLYFYWYRQILGQKVEFLVSFYNNEISEKSEIFDDQFSVERPDGSNFTLKIRSTKLEDSAMYFCASSEGQLDNSPLHFGNGTRLTVT.

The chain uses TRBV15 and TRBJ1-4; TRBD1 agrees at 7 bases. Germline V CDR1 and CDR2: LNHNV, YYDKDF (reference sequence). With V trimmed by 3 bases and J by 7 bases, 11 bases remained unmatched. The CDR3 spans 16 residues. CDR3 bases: TGTGCCACCAGCAGGAAAGGGGGCAGAGGTGTTGAAAAACTGTTTTTT. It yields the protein CATSRKGGRGVEKLFF. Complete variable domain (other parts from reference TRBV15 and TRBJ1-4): DAMVIQNPRYQVTQFGKPVTLSCSQTLNHNVMYWYQQKSSQAPKLLFHYYDKDFNNEADTPDNFQSRRPNTSFCFLDIRSPGLGDTAMYLCATSRKGGRGVEKLFFGSGTQLSVL.

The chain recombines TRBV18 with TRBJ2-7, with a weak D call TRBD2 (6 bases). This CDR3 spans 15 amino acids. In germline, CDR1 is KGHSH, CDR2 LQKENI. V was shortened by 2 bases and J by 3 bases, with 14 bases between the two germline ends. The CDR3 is CASSPYGAGDYEQYF. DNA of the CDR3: TGTGCCAGCTCACCATATGGAGCGGGTGACTACGAGCAGTACTTC.

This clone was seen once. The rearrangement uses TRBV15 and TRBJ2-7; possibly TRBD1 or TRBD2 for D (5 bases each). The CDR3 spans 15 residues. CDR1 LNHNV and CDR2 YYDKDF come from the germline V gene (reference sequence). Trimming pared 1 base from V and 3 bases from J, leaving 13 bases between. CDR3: CATSRGGTADYEQYF. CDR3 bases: TGTGCCACCAGCAGAGGGGGGACGGCAGACTACGAGCAGTACTTC.